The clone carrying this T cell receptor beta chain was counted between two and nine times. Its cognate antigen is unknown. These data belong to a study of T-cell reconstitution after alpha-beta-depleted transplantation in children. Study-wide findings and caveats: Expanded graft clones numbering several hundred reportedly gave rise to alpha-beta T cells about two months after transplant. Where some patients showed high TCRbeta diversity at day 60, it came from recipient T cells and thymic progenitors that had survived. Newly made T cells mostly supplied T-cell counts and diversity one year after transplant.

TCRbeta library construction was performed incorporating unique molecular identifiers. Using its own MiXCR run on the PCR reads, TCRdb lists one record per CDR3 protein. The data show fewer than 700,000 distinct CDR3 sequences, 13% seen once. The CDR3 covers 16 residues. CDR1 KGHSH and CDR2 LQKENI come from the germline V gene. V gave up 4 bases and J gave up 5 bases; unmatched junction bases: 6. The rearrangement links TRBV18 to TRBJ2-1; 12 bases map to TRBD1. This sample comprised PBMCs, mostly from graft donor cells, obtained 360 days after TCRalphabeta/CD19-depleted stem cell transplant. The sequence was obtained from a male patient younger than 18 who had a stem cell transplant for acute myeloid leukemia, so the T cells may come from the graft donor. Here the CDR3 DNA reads TGTGCCAGCTCACGAGGGACAGGGGGCGAAGACAATGAGCAGTTCTTC. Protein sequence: CASSRGTGGEDNEQFF.